The present T cell receptor (beta chain) was sequenced within a study of breast tumors, draining lymph nodes, adjacent tissues listed by TCRdb under 2016. General notes on the study: The study compared TCR beta repertoires across tumor, adjacent nontumor tissue and axillary lymph nodes from breast cancer patients. The study was designed to assess the relationships and possible T-cell exchange between tumor, surrounding tissue and draining lymph node repertoires in human breast cancer. What the study reported, not specific to this receptor: Tumor T-cell repertoires showed less diversity than lymph node repertoires and more diversity than nontumor tissue repertoires, and tumor T-cell repertoires showed preferential V and J gene usage. The data were considered consistent with most tumor T cells being derived from the lymph node and subsequently expanding within tumor tissue. The conclusion that tumor T cells originate in lymph nodes was framed as consistent with a hypothesis rather than directly demonstrated. The similarity between tumor and nontumor tissue repertoires was significantly greater in luminal-like breast cancer than in basal-like breast cancer.

Spanning cysteine to phenylalanine, the CDR3 consists of 15 amino acids. CDR3 DNA only is kept here, 45 bases in frame from base 1. The germline V gene gives CDR1 as SGHRS and CDR2 as YFSETQ. The sample was run on an Illumina HiSeq 2000. Multiplex PCR amplification was used to generate the TCR beta chain libraries. The amplified TCR beta chain products were analyzed by high-throughput sequencing. The raw public reads went through TCRdb reprocessing: fastp at Q25, MiXCR clone calling, in-frame beta chains kept. Every distinct CDR3 protein forms one entry, paired with its most common genes and DNA. This sample is represented by roughly 100,000 distinct CDR3 sequences; 30% of them were singletons. The top ten hold less than 6% of the sample. The sample holds a few counts of this clonotype. Its antigen remains undetermined. Given a much more abundant clone one base away, this may be a read error. Lymph node samples were obtained from the axillary draining lymph nodes of breast cancer patients.

The chain links TRBV5-1 with TRBJ2-5; TRBD2 agrees with 8 junctional bases. The sequenced sample consisted of axillary lymph node tissue. The TCR was taken from a female donor with breast cancer. Some clones in this sample may be carry-over from other donors' samples. In nucleotide form, the sequence is TGCGCCAGCAGCTTGTCGGGGGGGTACCACGAGACCCAGTACTTC. Its protein product is CASSLSGGYHETQYF.